The 25 T cell receptor beta chains below all came from one sample that was sequenced in a study of blood T cells in healthy people across ages. With a J-beta primer mix and a sample-barcoded 5' primer, a second PCR ran about 7 to 12 cycles. TCRdb called the 5' RACE reads again in MiXCR, with one record for every CDR3 protein. The profile covers under 1 million distinct CDR3 sequences, with about 42% appearing a single time and nearly 20% taken by the ten largest. The sequenced sample was blood. These receptors came from a man aged 60 to 69 in good health.

This clonotype appeared many times. The chain joins TRBV12-3 or TRBV12-4 to TRBJ1-2; 9 bases agree with TRBD1. The CDR3 totals 13 residues. V shed 6 bases, J shed 3 bases, and the junction held 2 bases outside the gene matches. CDR3 amino acids: CASSRTGDYGYTF. The CDR3 coding sequence is TGTGCCAGCAGCCGGACAGGGGACTATGGCTACACCTTC.

The chain has TRBV5-1 and TRBJ2-7; 11 bases fit TRBD1. J was trimmed by 4 bases and V by 2 bases; bases with no gene match: 5. CDR3 size: 15 residues. CDR1 is SGHRS and CDR2 is YFSETQ in the germline V gene. Here the CDR3 reads CASSLGTGGQYEQYF. As DNA, the CDR3 is TGCGCCAGCAGCTTAGGGACAGGGGGACAGTACGAGCAGTACTTC.

This chain's CDR3 is CASGQAGGLYNEQFF. In DNA, the CDR3 is TGTGCCAGCGGCCAAGCGGGGGGATTATACAATGAGCAGTTCTTC. J is TRBJ2-1 and V is TRBV7-9; 9 bases are shared with TRBD2. From germline, CDR1 is SEHNR and CDR2 FQNEAQ (reference sequence). This CDR3 is built from 15 residues. J gave up 4 bases and V 8 bases, and 9 bases lay outside the gene matches.

The chain uses TRBV20-1 and TRBJ1-6; 7 nucleotides line up with TRBD1. The junction had 18 bases not matched to a gene; V was cut back by 1 base and J by 9 bases. CDR1 and CDR2 from the germline V gene are DFQATT and SNEGSKA (reference sequence). The CDR3 runs 18 residues. This CDR3 reads CSARGLAIGDRFGSPLHF. The CDR3 region has the DNA TGCAGTGCTAGAGGACTTGCTATAGGGGACAGATTTGGTTCACCCCTCCACTTT.

V usage is TRBV6-5 and J usage is TRBJ1-1; the match to TRBD1 covers 8 bases. The CDR3 extends over 14 amino acids. V shed 6 bases, J shed 3 bases, and the junction held 6 bases outside the gene matches. Germline V gene data show CDR1 as MNHEY and CDR2 as SVGAGI. The CDR3 DNA reads as TGTGCCAGCAGACGACAGGGGCAGGACACTGAAGCTTTCTTT. Amino acid sequence: CASRRQGQDTEAFF.

This clonotype was picked up a small number of times. The V and J genes are TRBV5-6 and TRBJ1-2; D gene uncertain. Germline V gene lookup returns CDR1 SGHDT and CDR2 YYEEEE. CDR3 length: 16 residues. Trimming cost V 4 bases and J 3 bases, with 19 bases left between them. CDR3 amino acids: CASSANSYAAHYGYTF. CDR3 DNA: TGTGCCAGCAGCGCAAACAGCTACGCTGCCCACTATGGCTACACCTTC.

There are a few counts of this clonotype. This chain joins TRBV29-1 and TRBJ1-1; perhaps TRBD1 as D (6 bases). V was cut by 5 bases and J by 5 bases, with 12 bases left in between. CDR3 size: 12 residues. Germline lookup yields CDR1 SQVTM and CDR2 ANQGSEA. CDR3: CSVRGARTEAFF. CDR3 coding DNA: TGCAGCGTTCGGGGGGCGAGGACTGAAGCTTTCTTT.

The genes are TRBV12-3 or TRBV12-4 and TRBJ2-3, with unresolved D. This CDR3 has 15 amino acids. The V and J ends lost 5 bases and 2 bases respectively, with 14 bases between them. The DNA of the CDR3 is TGTGCCAGCAGTCCGATACACTACTCCACAGATACGCAGTATTTT. Amino acids: CASSPIHYSTDTQYF.

J is TRBJ1-2 and V is TRBV10-1, with a possible D match to TRBD1 (5 bases). V gave up 7 bases and J gave up 4 bases, with 13 bases separating them. The germline gives CDR1 WNHNN, CDR2 SYGVQD (reference sequence). The CDR3 sequence is 13 residues long. The CDR3, as DNA: TGCGCCAGCAATGGCGCAGGGACCTATGGCTACACCTTC. It specifies CASNGAGTYGYTF.

The CDR3 is CASSQQGTYGYTF. CDR3 nucleotides: TGTGCCAGCAGTCAACAGGGAACCTATGGCTACACCTTC. The rearrangement uses TRBV6-2 or TRBV6-3 and TRBJ1-2, with a weak D call TRBD1 (6 bases). Trimming shortened V by 5 bases and J by 4 bases, and 11 bases separated the two germline ends. Germline assignment: CDR1 MNHEY and CDR2 SVGEGT. The CDR3 has 13 amino acids.

Ten or more counts support this clonotype. The chain recombines TRBV20-1 with TRBJ2-1; TRBD1 is a possible D gene (8 bases). The CDR3 has 19 amino acids. Germline V gene data show CDR1 as DFQATT and CDR2 as SNEGSKA (reference sequence). V lost 4 bases to trimming and J lost 4 bases, with 29 bases between them. The CDR3 DNA reads TGCAGTGCTATTCGGACAGGGAGGGGGTTATCGGATACTTACAATGAGCAGTTCTTC. Protein product: CSAIRTGRGLSDTYNEQFF.

V gene TRBV29-1 combines with J gene TRBJ2-1; TRBD2 is a possible D gene (5 bases). The J call may be mistaken, given a closer DNA end match to TRBJ2-7. CDR1 is SQVTM, CDR2 ANQGSEA, per germline. The CDR3 contains 13 residues. DNA of the CDR3: TGCAGCGGTTCGGGGAGCTCCTACAATGAGCAGTACTTC. Protein sequence: CSGSGSSYNEQYF.

This chain uses TRBV18 with TRBJ2-7; 7 nucleotides align to TRBD2. CDR3 length equals 16 residues. The germline V gene has CDR1 KGHSH and CDR2 LQKENI. Trimming cost V 3 bases and J 0 bases; bases outside gene matches: 8. The CDR3: CASSPLPAGVSYEQYF. CDR3 nucleotides: TGTGCCAGCTCACCCCTCCCGGCGGGGGTCTCCTACGAGCAGTACTTC. Looking up the rest from reference TRBV18 and TRBJ2-7 gives the full variable domain: NAGVMQNPRHLVRRRGQEARLRCSPMKGHSHVYWYRQLPEEGLKFMVYLQKENIIDESGMPKERFSAEFPKEGPSILRIQQVVRGDSAAYFCASSPLPAGVSYEQYFGPGTRLTVT.

The chain uses TRBV18 and TRBJ2-5, with TRBD2 as a possible D gene (6 bases). Trimming removed 6 bases at V and 10 bases at J, with 15 bases between. Germline V gene sequence: CDR1 KGHSH, CDR2 LQKENI. CDR3 length: 12 amino acids. This CDR3 is CASSRDQAIQYF. The CDR3 bases are TGTGCCAGCTCGCGGGACCAGGCGATCCAGTACTTC.

The DNA of the CDR3 is TGTGCCAGCAGTTTATCACTTGACCCCAATGAGCAGTACTTC. Translation gives CASSLSLDPNEQYF. The rearrangement links TRBV12-3 or TRBV12-4 to TRBJ2-5; D not resolved. This CDR3 is built from 14 residues. Between the trimmed V and J ends, which lost 2 bases and 11 bases, there was a span of 18 bases.

This clonotype was counted a few times. The V call is TRBV7-6, the J call TRBJ2-1, with D possibly being TRBD2 (6 bases). The V and J ends lost 1 base and 0 bases respectively, with 13 bases between them. Looked up from germline, CDR1 is SGHVS and CDR2 is FNYEAQ. The CDR3 spans 17 residues. CDR3 residues: CASSLGSAGSSYNEQFF. The CDR3 bases are TGTGCCAGCAGCTTAGGGTCTGCGGGGAGCTCCTACAATGAGCAGTTCTTC. Combining the CDR3 with reference TRBV7-6 and TRBJ2-1 gives the whole variable domain GAGVSQSPRYKVTKRGQDVALRCDPISGHVSLYWYRQALGQGPEFLTYFNYEAQQDKSGLPNDRFSAERPEGSISTLTIQRTEQRDSAMYRCASSLGSAGSSYNEQFFGPGTRLTVL.

This clonotype appeared once. The chain employs TRBV5-6 and TRBJ1-1, with D possibly TRBD1 on 6 matching bases. V was clipped by 4 bases and J by 4 bases, with 14 bases between them. Per the germline V gene, CDR1 is SGHDT and CDR2 is YYEEEE. The CDR3 is 14 residues long. The CDR3 region is CASSKQQGGTEAFF. The CDR3 DNA reads TGTGCCAGCAGCAAGCAACAGGGTGGCACTGAAGCTTTCTTT.

There are many counts of this clonotype. The rearrangement joins TRBV6-6 to TRBJ1-2, with TRBD1 as a possible D gene (5 bases). This CDR3 comprises 14 residues. Germline V gives CDR1 MNHNY, CDR2 SVGAGI (reference sequence). V was clipped by 2 bases and J by 2 bases, with 9 bases between them. The CDR3 reads CASSYVGGNYGYTF. CDR3 nucleotides: TGTGCCAGCAGTTACGTCGGGGGGAACTATGGCTACACCTTC.

This chain links TRBV6-2 or TRBV6-3 with TRBJ2-3, with 7 nucleotides matching TRBD2. The germline CDR1 and CDR2 sequences are MNHEY and SVGEGT. CDR3 length: 14 amino acids. V shed 5 bases, J shed 9 bases, and the junction held 11 bases outside the gene matches. The CDR3 coding sequence is TGTGCCAGCAGTGACGCGACTAGCCCTGGCACGCAGTATTTT. Its protein product is CASSDATSPGTQYF.

The rearrangement joins TRBV5-1 to TRBJ2-7, with 10 bases aligning to TRBD1. CDR3 length: 15 amino acids. J lost 4 bases, V lost 0 bases, and 4 bases had no gene match. Looked up from germline, CDR1 is SGHRS and CDR2 is YFSETQ. The CDR3 loop reads CASSLGGQGGYEQYF. CDR3 DNA sequence: TGCGCCAGCAGCTTGGGCGGACAGGGGGGATACGAGCAGTACTTC.

V is TRBV24-1 and J is TRBJ1-2; 8 nucleotides match TRBD1. J gave up 5 bases and V 2 bases, and 12 bases lay outside the gene matches. This CDR3 comprises 17 residues. CDR1 is KGHDR, CDR2 SFDVKD, per germline. The DNA of the CDR3 is TGTGCCACCAGTGATTCGAGACGAGGGCGACAGGGGTATGGCTACACCTTC. Its translation: CATSDSRRGRQGYGYTF.

The sample holds many counts of this clonotype. V gene TRBV27 combines with J gene TRBJ1-2, with 8 positions matching TRBD1. Losses at the gene ends were 7 bases for V and 4 bases for J; bases not matched to a gene: 17. The CDR3 is 17 residues long. The V gene's germline CDR1 is MNHEY and CDR2 SMNVEV (reference sequence). CDR3 amino acids: CASTSGGTGGTGYGYTF. Here the CDR3 DNA reads TGTGCCAGCACCTCAGGGGGGACAGGTGGTACCGGCTATGGCTACACCTTC.

This clonotype was observed a handful of times. The J gene is TRBJ2-1, the V gene TRBV5-1; D uncertain. This CDR3 has 14 residues. The V end was cut by 0 bases, the J end by 5 bases, with 9 bases between. CDR1 SGHRS and CDR2 YFSETQ come from the germline V gene. The CDR3 region is CASSLGVGNNEQFF. Here the CDR3 DNA reads TGCGCCAGCAGCTTGGGAGTGGGGAACAATGAGCAGTTCTTC.

The rearrangement joins TRBV7-2 to TRBJ2-7, with D unresolved. The length of the CDR3 is 15 residues. V dropped 0 bases and J dropped 2 bases, with 11 bases sitting between them. CDR1 SGHTA and CDR2 FQGNSA come from the germline V gene. The CDR3 bases are TGTGCCAGCAGCTTAGCTCGACTGAGACCCTACGAGCAGTACTTC. Encoded protein: CASSLARLRPYEQYF.

The rearrangement uses TRBV2 and TRBJ2-7; 16 nucleotides agree with TRBD2. V gave up 4 bases and J gave up 7 bases; unmatched junction bases: 13. The germline V gene has CDR1 SNHLY and CDR2 FYNNEI. This CDR3 contains 18 residues. The CDR3, as DNA: TGTGCCAGCAGTGCCCGCTACGCCGGGACTAGCGGGGGGGGAGAGCAGTACTTC. Its translation is CASSARYAGTSGGGEQYF.